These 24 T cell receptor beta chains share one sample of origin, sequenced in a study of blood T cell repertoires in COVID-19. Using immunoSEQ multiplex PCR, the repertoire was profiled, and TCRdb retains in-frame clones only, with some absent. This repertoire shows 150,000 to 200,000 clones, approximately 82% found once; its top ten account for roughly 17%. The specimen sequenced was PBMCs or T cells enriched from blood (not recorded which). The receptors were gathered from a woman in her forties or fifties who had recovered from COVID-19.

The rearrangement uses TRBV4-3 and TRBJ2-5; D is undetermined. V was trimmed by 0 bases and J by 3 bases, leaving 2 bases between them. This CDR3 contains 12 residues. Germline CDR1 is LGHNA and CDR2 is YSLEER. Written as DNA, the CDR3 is TGCGCCAGCAGCCAAGACAAAGAGACCCAGTACTTC. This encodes CASSQDKETQYF.

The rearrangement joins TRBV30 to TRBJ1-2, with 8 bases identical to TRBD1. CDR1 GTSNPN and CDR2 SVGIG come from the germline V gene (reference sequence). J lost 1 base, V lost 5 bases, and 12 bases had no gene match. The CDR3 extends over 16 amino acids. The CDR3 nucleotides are TGTGCCTGGCATTCGTCTAGGACAGGGCTTAACTATGGCTACACCTTC. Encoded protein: CAWHSSRTGLNYGYTF.

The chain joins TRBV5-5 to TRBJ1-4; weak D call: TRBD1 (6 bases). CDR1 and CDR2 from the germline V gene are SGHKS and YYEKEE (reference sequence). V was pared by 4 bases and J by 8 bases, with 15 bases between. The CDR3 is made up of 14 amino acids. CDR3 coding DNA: TGTGCCAGCAGCCTCGGGACACTCCGAGAAAAACTGTTTTTT. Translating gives CASSLGTLREKLFF.

CDR3 amino acids: CASSSRVGRRTEAFF. DNA of the CDR3: TGTGCCAGCAGCTCGCGGGTAGGGAGGCGCACTGAAGCTTTCTTT. The rearrangement links TRBV7-7 to TRBJ1-1; no clear D. The germline CDR1 and CDR2 sequences are SSHAT and FNYEAQ (reference sequence). The CDR3 runs to 15 residues. V lost 4 bases to trimming and J lost 4 bases, with 16 bases between them.

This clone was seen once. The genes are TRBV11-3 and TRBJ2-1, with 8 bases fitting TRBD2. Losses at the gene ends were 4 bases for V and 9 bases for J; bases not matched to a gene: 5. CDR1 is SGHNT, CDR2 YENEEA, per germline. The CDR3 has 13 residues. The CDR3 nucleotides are TGTGCCAGCAGCTCTAAGCGGGAGTCTGAGCAGTTCTTC. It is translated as CASSSKRESEQFF.

CDR3 DNA sequence: TGTGCCAGCAGCTTAACTGCTAGCGGGAGGTATGAGCAGTTCTTC. It is translated as CASSLTASGRYEQFF. This chain joins TRBV11-3 and TRBJ2-1; 11 bases map to TRBD2. V shed 2 bases, J shed 8 bases, and the junction held 5 bases outside the gene matches. Germline loops: CDR1 SGHNT, CDR2 YENEEA. CDR3 size: 15 residues.

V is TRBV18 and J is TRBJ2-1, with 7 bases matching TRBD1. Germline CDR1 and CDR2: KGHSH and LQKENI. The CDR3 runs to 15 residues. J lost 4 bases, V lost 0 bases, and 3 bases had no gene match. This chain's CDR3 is CASSPPNRGYNEQFF. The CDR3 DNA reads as TGTGCCAGCTCACCACCGAACAGGGGATACAATGAGCAGTTCTTC. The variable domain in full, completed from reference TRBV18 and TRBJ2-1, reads NAGVMQNPRHLVRRRGQEARLRCSPMKGHSHVYWYRQLPEEGLKFMVYLQKENIIDESGMPKERFSAEFPKEGPSILRIQQVVRGDSAAYFCASSPPNRGYNEQFFGPGTRLTVL.

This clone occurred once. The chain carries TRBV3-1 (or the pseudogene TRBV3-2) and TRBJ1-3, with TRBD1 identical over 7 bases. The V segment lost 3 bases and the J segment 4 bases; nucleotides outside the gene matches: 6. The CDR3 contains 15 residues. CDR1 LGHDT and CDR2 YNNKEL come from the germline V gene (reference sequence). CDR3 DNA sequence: TGTGCCAGCAGCCACCACCGGGACAGCGGAAACACCATATATTTT. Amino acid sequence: CASSHHRDSGNTIYF.

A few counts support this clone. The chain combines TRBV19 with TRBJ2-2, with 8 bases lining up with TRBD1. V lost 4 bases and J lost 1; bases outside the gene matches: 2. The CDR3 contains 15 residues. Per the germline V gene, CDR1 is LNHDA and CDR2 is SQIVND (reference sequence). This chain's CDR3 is CASSTGQGNTGELFF. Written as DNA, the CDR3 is TGTGCCAGTAGTACTGGACAGGGGAACACCGGGGAGCTGTTTTTT.

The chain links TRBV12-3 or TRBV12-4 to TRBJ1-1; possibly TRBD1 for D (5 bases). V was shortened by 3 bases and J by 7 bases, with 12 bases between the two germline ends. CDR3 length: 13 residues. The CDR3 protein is CASSLTESYEAFF. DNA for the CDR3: TGTGCCAGCAGTTTGACAGAATCCTATGAAGCTTTCTTT.

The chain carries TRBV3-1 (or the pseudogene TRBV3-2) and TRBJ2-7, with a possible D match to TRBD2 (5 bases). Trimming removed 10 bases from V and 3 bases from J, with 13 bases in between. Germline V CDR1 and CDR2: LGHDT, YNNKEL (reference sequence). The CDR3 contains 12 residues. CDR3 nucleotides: TGTGCCAACCAGAGGGAGCTCTACGAGCAGTACTTC. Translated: CANQRELYEQYF.

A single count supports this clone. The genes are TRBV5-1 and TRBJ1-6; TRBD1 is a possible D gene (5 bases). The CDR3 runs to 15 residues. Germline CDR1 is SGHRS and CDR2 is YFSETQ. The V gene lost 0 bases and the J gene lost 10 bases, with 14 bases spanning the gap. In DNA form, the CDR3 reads TGCGCCAGCAGCTTGGATGGCAGGGAAGGATCACCCCTCCACTTT. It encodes CASSLDGREGSPLHF.

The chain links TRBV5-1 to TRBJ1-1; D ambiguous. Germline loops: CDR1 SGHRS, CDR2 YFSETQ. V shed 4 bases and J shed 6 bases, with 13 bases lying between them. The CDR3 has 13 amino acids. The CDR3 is CASSLTPGAEAFF. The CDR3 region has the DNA TGCGCCAGCAGCCTTACCCCCGGGGCTGAAGCTTTCTTT.

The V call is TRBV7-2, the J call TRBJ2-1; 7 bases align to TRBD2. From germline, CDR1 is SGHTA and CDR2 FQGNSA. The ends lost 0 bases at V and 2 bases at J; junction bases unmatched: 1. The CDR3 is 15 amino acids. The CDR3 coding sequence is TGTGCCAGCAGCTTAGCGGGAGGGACCTACAATGAGCAGTTCTTC. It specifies CASSLAGGTYNEQFF.

The CDR3 nucleotides read TGTGCCAGCAGCTTAGCCGGGACAGGGGGGACCCAGTACTTC. Translated, it gives CASSLAGTGGTQYF. The chain links TRBV7-8 to TRBJ2-5; 11 positions match TRBD1. The CDR3 is made up of 14 amino acids. J lost 7 bases, V lost 0 bases, and 1 base had no gene match. Germline values: CDR1 SGHVS, CDR2 FQNEAQ.

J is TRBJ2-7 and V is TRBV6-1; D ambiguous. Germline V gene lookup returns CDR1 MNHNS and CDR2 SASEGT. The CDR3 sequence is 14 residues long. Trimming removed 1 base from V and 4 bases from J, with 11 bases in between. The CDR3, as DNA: TGTGCCAGCAGTGAAGGGCCCGCCTCGTACGAGCAGTACTTC. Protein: CASSEGPASYEQYF.

CDR3 sequence reads: CASSPPSSRGGYTF. CDR3 sequence (DNA): TGTGCCAGCTCACCACCTAGTTCCCGGGGTGGCTACACCTTC. The J gene is TRBJ1-2, the V gene TRBV18, with D hard to call. In germline, CDR1 is KGHSH, CDR2 LQKENI. This CDR3 contains 14 residues. V gave up 0 bases and J gave up 7 bases, with 12 bases separating them.

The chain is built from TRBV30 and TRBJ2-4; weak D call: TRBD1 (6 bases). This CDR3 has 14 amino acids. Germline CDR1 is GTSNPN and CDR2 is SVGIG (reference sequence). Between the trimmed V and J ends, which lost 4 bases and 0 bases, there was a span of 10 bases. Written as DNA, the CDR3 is TGTGCCTGGACCCCACAGGGAGCCAAAAACATTCAGTACTTC. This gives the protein CAWTPQGAKNIQYF.

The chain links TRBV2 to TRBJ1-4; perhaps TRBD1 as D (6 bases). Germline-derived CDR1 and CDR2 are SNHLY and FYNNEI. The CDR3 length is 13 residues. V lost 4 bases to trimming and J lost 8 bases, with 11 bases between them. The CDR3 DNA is TGTGCCAGCAGTGTACAGGGTTTCGAAAAACTGTTTTTT. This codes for CASSVQGFEKLFF. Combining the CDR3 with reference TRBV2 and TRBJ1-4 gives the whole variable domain EPEVTQTPSHQVTQMGQEVILRCVPISNHLYFYWYRQILGQKVEFLVSFYNNEISEKSEIFDDQFSVERPDGSNFTLKIRSTKLEDSAMYFCASSVQGFEKLFFGSGTQLSVL.

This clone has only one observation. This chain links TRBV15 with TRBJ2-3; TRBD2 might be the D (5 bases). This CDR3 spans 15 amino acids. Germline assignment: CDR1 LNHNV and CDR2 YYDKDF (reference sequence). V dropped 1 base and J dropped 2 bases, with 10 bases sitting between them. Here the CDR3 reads CATSRVGDITDTQYF. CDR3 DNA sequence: TGTGCCACCAGCAGAGTCGGGGATATCACAGATACGCAGTATTTT. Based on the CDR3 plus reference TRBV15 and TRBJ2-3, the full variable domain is DAMVIQNPRYQVTQFGKPVTLSCSQTLNHNVMYWYQQKSSQAPKLLFHYYDKDFNNEADTPDNFQSRRPNTSFCFLDIRSPGLGDTAMYLCATSRVGDITDTQYFGPGTRLTVL.

CDR3 nucleotides: TGTGCCAGCAGTTACGCGGCAGGGTTAAACTACGAGCAGTACTTC. It codes for CASSYAAGLNYEQYF. The J gene is TRBJ2-7, the V gene TRBV6-2 or TRBV6-3; weak D call: TRBD1 (5 bases). The CDR3 runs 15 residues. The germline CDR1 and CDR2 sequences are MNHEY and SVGEGT. V shed 2 bases and J shed 3 bases, with 14 bases lying between them.

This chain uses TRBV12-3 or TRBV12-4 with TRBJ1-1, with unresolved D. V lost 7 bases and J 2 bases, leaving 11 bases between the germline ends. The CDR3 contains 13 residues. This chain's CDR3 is CASTTNSNTEAFF. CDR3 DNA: TGTGCCAGCACCACGAACAGCAACACTGAAGCTTTCTTT.

DNA for the CDR3: TGTGCCAGTATTTCCAGCGGGAGTGGCACAGATACGCAGTATTTT. Protein sequence: CASISSGSGTDTQYF. The gene calls are TRBV19 and TRBJ2-3; 8 bases are shared with TRBD2. J lost 1 base, V lost 7 bases, and 7 bases had no gene match. Germline CDR1 reads LNHDA; CDR2 reads SQIVND (reference sequence). The CDR3 totals 15 residues.

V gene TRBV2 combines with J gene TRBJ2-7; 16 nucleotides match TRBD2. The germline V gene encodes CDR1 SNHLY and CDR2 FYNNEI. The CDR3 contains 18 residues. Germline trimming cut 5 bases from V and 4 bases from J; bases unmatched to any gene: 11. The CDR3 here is CASSKPGLAGGQVYEQYF. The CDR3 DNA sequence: TGTGCCAGCAGTAAACCGGGACTAGCGGGAGGGCAGGTTTACGAGCAGTACTTC.